This T cell receptor beta chain derives from a study of tumor and adjacent non-tumor tissue in lung cancer listed by TCRdb under 2018. Notes on the research overall: By cancer type, the cohort comprised approximately 12 adenocarcinoma patients, 2 squamous cell carcinoma patients and 1 small cell lung cancer patient. Sequencing generated a total of roughly 130 million productive TCRbeta reads, averaging about 4.2 million reads per sample. For each patient, one tumor sample and one normal lung sample were taken, giving under 35 paired specimens that underwent TCRbeta CDR3 sequencing. Using bulk TCRbeta repertoires from under 17 lung cancer patients, the study set lung tumor tissue side by side with matched distant non-tumor lung tissue. The 15 or so patients were aged roughly 31 to 80 years, included 10 men and 5 women, and had TNM stage I to III disease.

As encoded in the germline V gene, CDR1 is SGHAT while CDR2 is FQNNGV. The CDR3 runs 18 residues from the cysteine to the phenylalanine. The DNA shown is the 54-base CDR3, in frame from base 1. The trim is 1 base for V and 2 bases for J, with a gap of 20 bases between the germline ends. Libraries were prepared through multiplex PCR. The instrument was an Illumina HiSeq 2500. Following protocols modified from ARM-PCR, the researchers constructed TCRbeta libraries through three rounds of nested PCR with primers (Table S4). Before sequencing, PCR products of 200-500 bp were cut from the gel and purified using the QIAquick gel extraction kit. Per the authors' processing: Reads were cleaned with Trimmomatic, merged with FLASH into complete CDR3 sequences, and assigned to V(D)J germline segments with MiTCR. Clonal diversity was calculated as the inverse Simpson's index using VDJtools. Productive reads were defined as in-frame sequences without a premature stop codon. TCRdb applied fastp at Q25 and MiXCR to the public reads, then kept only in-frame beta chains. Records with the same CDR3 protein are collapsed into one entry carrying the most frequent genes and DNA. The V and J calls follow TCRdb's processing rather than the paper's. The sample data list over 80,000 distinct CDR3 sequences, and 80% of these were observed just once. The ten biggest clones cover less than 40% of the sample.

Points on this clonotype: This clone's antigen is unknown. There are no base qualities to consult, and no much larger clone falls within one base.

Bulk unsorted tissue served as the source for RNA extraction, and RNA quality was assessed using a NanoDrop ND-1000 and an Agilent 2100. Normal lung samples were distant non-tumor tissue taken more than 3 cm from the tumor edge. Newly diagnosed lung cancer patients without prior chemotherapy who had been admitted for thoracic surgery in China between August and November 2014 were enrolled as donors. The study excluded patients who had received radiotherapy or chemotherapy before or who had another cancer at the same time. Pieces of surgical tissue measuring about 1-2.1 cm3 were kept in RNAlater solution and stored at -80 degrees C until use. On the study overall, not on this receptor specifically: Only around 14 patients were in the cohort, and the authors stated that larger samples and more detailed clinical data are needed. TCR diversity was significantly higher in younger patients, and higher tumor TCR diversity was associated with shorter overall and disease-free survival. The methods do not name the sequencing platform or mention unique molecular identifiers. In normal lung, the top 100 clones accounted for a significantly larger cumulative share of the repertoire than in tumor tissue. Tumor tissue showed significantly greater TCR diversity (inverse Simpson) than normal lung tissue (about 400 vs 180, P = 0.0075, Mann-Whitney U test). Peripheral blood was not sequenced, so blood TCRbeta repertoires were not examined in the lung cancer patients of the study.

This clonotype was sampled from a man between 60 and 75 years old with small cell lung cancer. Rearrangement joined TRBV11-2 to TRBJ2-5; the best D guess is TRBD2, with 6 bases matching. The material sequenced was distant non-tumor lung tissue. The DNA is as follows: TGTGCCAGCAGCTTAGCAGCGGGCCTCCTTATCGAACAAGAGACCCAGTACTTC. Translated, this is CASSLAAGLLIEQETQYF.